The present T cell receptor delta chain was sequenced within a study of gamma-delta T cells after stem cell transplantation (dated by TCRdb to 2016 to 2017). The germline V gene encodes CDR1 GEAIGNYY and CDR2 EKD. Including cysteine and phenylalanine, the CDR3 has 15 amino acids. The retained sequence is limited to the CDR3, 45 bases, with the frame set at the first base. The library was generated by RT-PCR. TCRdb lists the instrument as Illumina MiSeq. After TCRdb called clones again from the public reads with CATT, rows with identical DNA were merged. This sample has about 15,000 delta-chain clones in its table, and about 8.6% of those were observed once. The ten most abundant clones make up 62% of the sample. Only a few counts were recorded for this clone. What antigen it recognizes has not been identified. The translation of this DNA and the TCRdb protein of a much larger clone differ at residue 12, probably owing to a read error; the protein shown here is translated from the DNA.

The sequence joins TRDV2 to TRDJ1; 8 bases in between match TRDD3. The sequence derives from a human donor. It is not recorded whose cells these are; they may come from a transplant donor. The sequenced sample was gamma-delta T cells. The nucleotides read TGTGCCTGTGACCAGCTGGGGATACCCACCGATAGACTCATCTTT. Its amino acids are CACDQLGIPTDRLIF.